This T cell receptor (beta chain) was captured by sequencing in a study of T cell clonotyping in hematopoietic cell transplantation. Study results and limitations: Broader posttransplant TCR repertoire diversity was predicted by graft donor and pretransplant recipient Inverse Simpson Index values. No sorting was done, leaving CD4 and CD8 contributions mixed. Pathologically expanded recipient clonotypes increased progressively from day 30 to day 180 as diversity fell.

V was clipped by 4 bases and J by 8 bases; unmatched bases: 10. The germline CDR1 and CDR2 sequences are MNHEY and SVGAGI. This CDR3 comprises 15 residues. Remarks on this clone: As yet, its antigen is unknown.

Assay: immunoSEQ multiplex PCR; the TCRdb copy retains only in-frame clones and omits some. This table holds 4,500 to 6,500 clones, more than 60% found once. Recipients were bled about 28 days pretransplant and at posttransplant days 30, 100, 180. The chain is built from TRBV6-5 and TRBJ2-1; 8 bases fit TRBD1. This receptor was obtained from a male patient in his 50s who had an allogeneic stem cell transplant from an unrelated donor, so the T cells may come from the graft donor. Some clones in this sample may be carry-over from other donors' samples. The source was PBMCs, collected 100 days after allogeneic stem cell transplant. The DNA for the CDR3 is TGTGCCAGCAGTTCCCCCGGACAGGGTCACGATGAGCAGTTCTTC. Translated, it gives CASSSPGQGHDEQFF.